Given below is one T cell receptor beta chain in context. Its antigen is unknown. No base-level quality is on record; no much larger clone is a single base apart. Reading the germline V gene (reference sequence) gives CDR1 LGHDT and CDR2 YNNKEL. V gives up 1 base and J gives up 4 bases, and the segment between their germline ends measures 8 bases. CDR3 length: 13 amino acids, cysteine to phenylalanine. Only the CDR3 portion is preserved as DNA: 39 bases, with reading frame beginning at the first base. The CDR3 regions of human TCRbeta chains were analyzed by immunosequencing. Under the source paper's analysis protocol: TCRs in the repertoires were matched against a reference library of SARS-CoV-2-specific TCRs that had been generated with the MIRA antigen-specificity platform. Breadth was defined as the fraction of unique TCRs that were SARS-CoV-2-associated. Depth was defined as the fraction of total T cells that were SARS-CoV-2-associated. Using the MIRA data, each spike-specific TCR was mapped to the spike region that the TCR reacts to and placed in a CD4 or CD8 class. Log10-transformed breadth and depth values were compared by one-way ANOVA with Sidak's multiple comparisons tests. TCRdb carries this immuneACCESS record with in-frame sequences only. Its versions omit some clonotypes, under half of them owing to an unresolved V gene in the studies checked, with the rest unexplained. V, J and clone size are those of that table, while D and trimming were read from the DNA. Present in this sample are roughly 120,000 clones, approximately 90% of which were seen just once. 4% to 4.5% of the sample is in the top ten clones.

The time point label, read with the paper, signifies: baseline before first vaccination. Vaccinee samples came from UK trials COV001 and COV002, including a single-blind randomized controlled phase 2/3 trial of AZD1222 (ChAdOx1 nCoV-19) in healthy adults. For TCRbeta chain sequencing, PBMC samples were collected from trial participants at day 0 and at day 28 after the second dose. The data belong to a study of T cell responses to AZD1222 COVID-19 vaccine (dated by TCRdb to about 2021). Regarding the study in general: AZD1222 recipients with second doses at about 4 weeks or about 12 weeks were pooled, because spike-specific TCR depth and breadth did not differ between schedules. TCR sequencing was performed for about 240 trial participants, of whom around 200 were given two doses of AZD1222 and approximately 26 were given two doses of MenACWY control vaccine. Trial participants were enrolled by age into subgroups of 18-55, 56-69 and 70-plus years, and around 140, 26 and 57 TCR-sequenced participants, respectively, were included in these subgroups. What the research found in general, with its limitations: Reportedly, close to half of the unique spike-specific TCRs recognized epitopes lying outside the regions that are mutated in the B.1.351 and B.1.1.7 variants. CD4 TCRs associated with the vaccine covered the entire spike protein, and the dominant responses were in regions 160-218 and 743-854. The 56-69-year group was small, and its depth increase did not reach significance, likely because of low power. After two AZD1222 doses, both the breadth and the depth of spike-specific TCRs were significantly higher than at day 0 and than in MenACWY recipients. Participants were mostly white British, with more females than males. The authors suggested clonal diversity may have been underestimated. Because no day 14 peak-response samples were available, repertoires were characterized only after the peak T cell response. Only six AZD1222 recipients were SARS-CoV-2 seropositive at baseline, limiting conclusions about previously exposed vaccinees.

This clonotype was obtained from an adult in good health. The receptor chain draws on TRBV3-1 (or the pseudogene TRBV3-2) and TRBJ2-7, with no confident D gene call. The input for sequencing was peripheral blood, taken on day 0 of AZD1222 vaccination. The sequence in DNA is TGTGCCAGCAGCCAAGCGCTCTATTACGAGCAGTACTTC. The translation is CASSQALYYEQYF.